This T cell receptor beta chain appears in the sequencing data of a study of shared clonotypes between healthy human individuals. On this clone: The sample holds other DNA sequences that translate to the same CDR3.

Method: immunoSEQ multiplex PCR; TCRdb's copy keeps in-frame clones and lacks some. Of nearly 2 million clones listed, 85% to 95% are singletons. The trim removed 6 bases at V and 3 bases at J, leaving 4 bases unmatched. CDR3 size: 12 residues. CDR1 SQVTM and CDR2 ANQGSEA come from the germline V gene. Naive CD8 cells comprised CD45RO-negative, CCR7-positively selected cells, excluding terminally differentiated effector memory CD45RA+ cells. The sample consisted of naive CD8+ T cells sorted from blood. The sequence was collected from a man aged 18 to 29 in good health. The rearrangement joins TRBV29-1 to TRBJ2-7, with TRBD2 matching over 8 bases. The DNA for the CDR3 is TGCAGCGTAGGTGCGGGAGGCTACGAGCAGTACTTC. Translating it yields CSVGAGGYEQYF.